This T cell receptor (beta chain) is drawn from a study of PD-1 blockade in classical Hodgkin lymphoma. As for the study in general: Patients had nivolumab dosed at 3 mg/kg, delivered intravenously every 2 weeks. Study results and caveats: Newly diagnosed patients had diversity similar to the baseline diversity of complete responders. By C4D1, diversity of CD4+ TCRs had risen significantly, whereas that of CD8+ TCRs had not.

Trimming removed 6 bases from V and 3 bases from J; junction bases left unmatched: 6. The CDR3 spans 14 residues. Germline CDR1 MNHEY, CDR2 SVGAGI. Of note for this clone: The antigen is not known.

Each of the patients experienced relapse following autologous stem cell transplantation, and their brentuximab vedotin exposure differed. Patients' outcomes at their best amounted to complete response, partial response or progressive disease. Repertoires were generated with immunoSEQ multiplex PCR, while TCRdb's copy carries only in-frame clones and drops some. The repertoire holds 13,000 to 15,000 clones, with roughly 85% as singletons. The clonotype originates from a human donor with classical Hodgkin lymphoma. Sequenced material: peripheral blood mononuclear cells (PBMCs), taken at baseline. The chain couples TRBV6-5 to TRBJ2-7, with 9 nucleotides matching TRBD1. The CDR3 DNA sequence: TGTGCCAGCAGGGGGACAGGGCTCGACTACGAGCAGTACTTC. It encodes CASRGTGLDYEQYF.